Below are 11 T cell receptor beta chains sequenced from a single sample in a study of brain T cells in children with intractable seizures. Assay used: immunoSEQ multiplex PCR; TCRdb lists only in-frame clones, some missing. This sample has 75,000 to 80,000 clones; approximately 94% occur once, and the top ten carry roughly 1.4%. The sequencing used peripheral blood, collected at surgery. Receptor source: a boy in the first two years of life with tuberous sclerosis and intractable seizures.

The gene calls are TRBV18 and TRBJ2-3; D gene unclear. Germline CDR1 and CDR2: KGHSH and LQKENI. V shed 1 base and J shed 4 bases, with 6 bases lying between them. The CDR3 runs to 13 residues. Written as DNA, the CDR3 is TGTGCCAGCTCACCACTCCGGGCAGATACGCAGTATTTT. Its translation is CASSPLRADTQYF.

As DNA, the CDR3 is TGTGCCAGCAGCAGGACTCGACAGGGGACTGAAGCTTTCTTT. Encoded protein: CASSRTRQGTEAFF. The gene calls are TRBV3-1 (or the pseudogene TRBV3-2) and TRBJ1-1; 8 bases are shared with TRBD1. Germline values: CDR1 LGHDT, CDR2 YNNKEL (reference sequence). V was pared by 5 bases and J by 5 bases, with 7 bases of the junction left unmatched. This CDR3 is built from 14 residues.

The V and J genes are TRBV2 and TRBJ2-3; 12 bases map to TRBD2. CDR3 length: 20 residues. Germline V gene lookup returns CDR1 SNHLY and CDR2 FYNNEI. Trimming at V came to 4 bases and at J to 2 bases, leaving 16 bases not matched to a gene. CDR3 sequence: CASSVPGIGRTSGTTDTQYF. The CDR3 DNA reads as TGTGCCAGCAGTGTACCCGGAATTGGTAGGACTAGCGGGACCACAGATACGCAGTATTTT. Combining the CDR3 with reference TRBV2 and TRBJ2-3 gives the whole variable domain EPEVTQTPSHQVTQMGQEVILRCVPISNHLYFYWYRQILGQKVEFLVSFYNNEISEKSEIFDDQFSVERPDGSNFTLKIRSTKLEDSAMYFCASSVPGIGRTSGTTDTQYFGPGTRLTVL.

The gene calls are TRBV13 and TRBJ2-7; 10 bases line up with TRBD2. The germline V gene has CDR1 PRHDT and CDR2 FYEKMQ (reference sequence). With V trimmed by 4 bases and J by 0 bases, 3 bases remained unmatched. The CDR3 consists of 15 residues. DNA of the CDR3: TGTGCCAGCAGCTCTAGCGGGGGAAGCTCCTACGAGCAGTACTTC. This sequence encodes CASSSSGGSSYEQYF.

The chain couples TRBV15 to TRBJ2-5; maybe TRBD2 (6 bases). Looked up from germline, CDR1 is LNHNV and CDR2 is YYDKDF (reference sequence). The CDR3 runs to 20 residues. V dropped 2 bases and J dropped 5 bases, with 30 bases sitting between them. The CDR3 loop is CATSRNSLLRGLAPFETQYF. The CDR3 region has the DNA TGTGCCACCAGCAGAAACAGCCTCCTTAGGGGTCTAGCGCCATTCGAGACCCAGTACTTC.

The CDR3 region is CASSFVGGTAFSYEQYF. The CDR3 nucleotides are TGTGCCAGCAGTTTCGTTGGGGGGACAGCCTTCTCCTACGAGCAGTACTTC. J is TRBJ2-7 and V is TRBV28, with D possibly matching TRBD1 (7 bases). The CDR3 runs to 17 residues. V lost 3 bases to trimming and J lost 0 bases, with 18 bases between them. Germline V gene data show CDR1 as MDHEN and CDR2 as SYDVKM.

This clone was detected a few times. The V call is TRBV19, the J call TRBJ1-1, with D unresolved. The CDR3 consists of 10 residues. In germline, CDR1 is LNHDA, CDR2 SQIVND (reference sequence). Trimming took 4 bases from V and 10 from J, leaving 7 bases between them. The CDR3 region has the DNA TGTGCCAGTAGTACCCATGTAGCTTTCTTT. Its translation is CASSTHVAFF.

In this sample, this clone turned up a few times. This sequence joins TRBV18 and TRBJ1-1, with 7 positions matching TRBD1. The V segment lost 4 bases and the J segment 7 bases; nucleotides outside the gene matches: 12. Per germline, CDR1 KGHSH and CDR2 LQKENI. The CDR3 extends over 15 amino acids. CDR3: CASSQLLTGTFEAFF. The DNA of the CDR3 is TGTGCCAGCTCACAACTATTGACAGGGACCTTTGAAGCTTTCTTT.

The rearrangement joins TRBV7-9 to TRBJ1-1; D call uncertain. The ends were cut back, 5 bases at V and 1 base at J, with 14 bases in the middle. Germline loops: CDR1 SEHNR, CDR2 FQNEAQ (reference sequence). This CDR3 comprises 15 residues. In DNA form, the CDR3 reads TGTGCCAGCAGCACCGACGGGCCCGGGAACACTGAAGCTTTCTTT. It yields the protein CASSTDGPGNTEAFF.

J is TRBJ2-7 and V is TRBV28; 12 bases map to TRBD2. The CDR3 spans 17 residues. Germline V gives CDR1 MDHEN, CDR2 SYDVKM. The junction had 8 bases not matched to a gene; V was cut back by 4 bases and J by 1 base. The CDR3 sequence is CASSWPASGRVSYEQYF. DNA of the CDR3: TGTGCCAGCAGTTGGCCGGCTAGCGGGAGGGTTTCCTACGAGCAGTACTTC.

The CDR3 bases are TGTGCCAGCAGCCCCATTAGCGGGTACAGAGGCACAGATACGCAGTATTTT. This codes for CASSPISGYRGTDTQYF. J is TRBJ2-3 and V is TRBV7-9; 7 nucleotides agree with TRBD2. The J segment lost 1 base and the V segment lost 5 bases, leaving 12 bases of the junction unmatched. This CDR3 contains 17 residues. Germline CDR1 and CDR2: SEHNR and FQNEAQ (reference sequence). Looking up the rest from reference TRBV7-9 and TRBJ2-3 gives the full variable domain: DTGVSQNPRHKITKRGQNVTFRCDPISEHNRLYWYRQTLGQGPEFLTYFQNEAQLEKSRLLSDRFSAERPKGSFSTLEIQRTEQGDSAMYLCASSPISGYRGTDTQYFGPGTRLTVL.